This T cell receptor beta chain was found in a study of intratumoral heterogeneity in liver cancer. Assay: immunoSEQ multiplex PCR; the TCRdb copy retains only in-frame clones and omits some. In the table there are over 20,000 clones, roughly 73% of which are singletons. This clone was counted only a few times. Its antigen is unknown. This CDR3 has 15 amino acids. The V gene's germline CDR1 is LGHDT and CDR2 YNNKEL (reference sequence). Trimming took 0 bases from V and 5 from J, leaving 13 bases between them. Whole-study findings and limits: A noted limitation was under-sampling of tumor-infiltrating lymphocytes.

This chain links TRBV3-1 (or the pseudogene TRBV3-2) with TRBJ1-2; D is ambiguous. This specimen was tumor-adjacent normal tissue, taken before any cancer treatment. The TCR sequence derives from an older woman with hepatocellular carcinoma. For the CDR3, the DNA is TGTGCCAGCAGCCAAGATACTATAGAGTCTTATGGCTACACCTTC. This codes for CASSQDTIESYGYTF.